The 26 T cell receptor beta chains below were found in one sample sequenced in a study of cytomegalovirus exposure and HLA in healthy donors. The study ran its PCR with 60 Vbeta and 13 Jbeta primers. Repertoires were generated with immunoSEQ multiplex PCR, while TCRdb's copy carries only in-frame clones and drops some. The sample shows about 89,000 clones, 70% to 80% of them seen only once. The material sequenced was PBMCs. These receptors all come from a man younger than 40 in good health and CMV-seronegative.

This rearrangement joins TRBV30 to TRBJ2-7, with D unclear. CDR3 size: 13 residues. The V gene's germline CDR1 is GTSNPN and CDR2 SVGIG (reference sequence). Trimming stripped 4 bases from V and 2 bases from J, with 12 bases between. CDR3 loop: CAWTPIITYEQYF. CDR3 coding DNA: TGTGCCTGGACCCCTATTATTACCTACGAGCAGTACTTC.

The count of this clone is one. J is TRBJ1-6 and V is TRBV5-6; 8 nucleotides agree with TRBD1. CDR3 length equals 13 residues. J was trimmed by 10 bases and V by 2 bases; bases with no gene match: 2. CDR1 and CDR2 (germline): SGHDT, YYEEEE. This CDR3 is CASSFRGRSPLHF. CDR3 DNA sequence: TGTGCCAGCAGCTTCAGGGGGCGATCACCCCTCCACTTT.

The chain carries TRBV6-5 and TRBJ2-7; D gene unclear. Germline loops: CDR1 MNHEY, CDR2 SVGAGI. The CDR3 spans 14 residues. Trimming pared 0 bases from V and 2 bases from J, leaving 8 bases between. The CDR3 DNA follows: TGTGCCAGCAGTTACTCACGGTCGACCTACGAGCAGTACTTC. It encodes CASSYSRSTYEQYF.

This clone appeared once. This chain connects TRBV2 to TRBJ1-1, with D possibly matching TRBD1 (6 bases). V lost 7 bases to trimming and J lost 5 bases, with 11 bases between them. This CDR3 is 12 amino acids long. The germline V gene encodes CDR1 SNHLY and CDR2 FYNNEI. The CDR3 is CASIGGGTEAFF. The DNA for the CDR3 is TGTGCCAGCATTGGGGGCGGAACTGAAGCTTTCTTT.

In this sample, this clone turned up once. The rearrangement links TRBV4-1 to TRBJ2-7, with 10 positions matching TRBD2. The junction had 5 bases not matched to a gene; V was cut back by 1 base and J by 2 bases. CDR1 and CDR2 (germline): MGHRA, YSYEKL. This CDR3 is built from 16 residues. The CDR3 nucleotides read TGCGCCAGCAGCCAAGGAACTAGCGGGACCCCCTACGAGCAGTACTTC. It encodes CASSQGTSGTPYEQYF.

The CDR3 is CASSLVGQGLGGYTF. CDR3 bases: TGTGCCAGCAGCTTAGTTGGACAGGGATTGGGTGGCTACACCTTC. V gene TRBV7-9 combines with J gene TRBJ1-2; 8 bases agree with TRBD1. The CDR3 has 15 amino acids. V lost 1 base, J lost 7 bases, and 8 bases stayed unmatched. Per the germline V gene, CDR1 is SEHNR and CDR2 is FQNEAQ (reference sequence).

The chain recombines TRBV6-1 with TRBJ1-2, with 8 bases lining up with TRBD1. With 10 bases clipped from V and 2 bases from J, the junction kept 12 bases outside the gene matches. CDR3 size: 15 residues. Germline assignment: CDR1 MNHNS and CDR2 SASEGT. In DNA form, the CDR3 reads TGTGCCACCCTAGCCGGGACAGGAGGGAACTATGGCTACACCTTC. Protein product: CATLAGTGGNYGYTF.

The J gene is TRBJ1-1, the V gene TRBV2; D is undetermined. This CDR3 has 14 amino acids. Germline V lookup: CDR1 SNHLY, CDR2 FYNNEI. V lost 10 bases and J lost 1, with 16 bases in between. CDR3 nucleotides: TGTGCCAACTCTCGAAGGGAGCGGAACACTGAAGCTTTCTTT. Translating gives CANSRRERNTEAFF.

The genes are TRBV30 and TRBJ2-3; a possible D gene is TRBD1 (5 bases). This CDR3 spans 13 amino acids. Germline CDR1 and CDR2: GTSNPN and SVGIG (reference sequence). Between the trimmed V and J ends, which lost 2 bases and 6 bases, there was a span of 12 bases. The CDR3 reads CAWSSGSGDTQYF. The DNA for the CDR3 is TGTGCCTGGAGTTCGGGTTCAGGGGATACGCAGTATTTT.

This clone has a single count. This chain connects TRBV5-8 to TRBJ2-5; D gene uncertain. Germline V lookup: CDR1 SGHTS, CDR2 YDEGEE. The V end was cut by 2 bases, the J end by 2 bases, with 4 bases between. The CDR3 is 12 residues long. CDR3 in amino acids: CASSLLQETQYF. The CDR3 DNA reads TGTGCCAGCAGCTTACTACAAGAGACCCAGTACTTC.

The chain links TRBV6-5 to TRBJ2-3; 7 bases align to TRBD1. This CDR3 region has 15 residues. Trimming at V came to 1 base and at J to 4 bases, leaving 5 bases not matched to a gene. Germline lookup yields CDR1 MNHEY and CDR2 SVGAGI. The CDR3, as DNA: TGTGCCAGCAGTTACTTCTTTCAGGGGGCAGATACGCAGTATTTT. Its translation is CASSYFFQGADTQYF.

This clone was recorded once. The chain uses TRBV5-6 and TRBJ1-1, with TRBD1 matching over 7 bases. J was trimmed by 4 bases and V by 4 bases; bases with no gene match: 7. There are 14 residues in the CDR3. Germline-derived CDR1 and CDR2 are SGHDT and YYEEEE. CDR3 sequence: CASSTGQQGTEAFF. CDR3 bases: TGTGCCAGCAGCACGGGACAGCAGGGCACTGAAGCTTTCTTT.

The CDR3 loop reads CASSQEGETSGRANEQYF. In nucleotides, the CDR3 is TGCGCCAGCAGCCAAGAGGGGGAGACTAGCGGGAGGGCAAACGAGCAGTACTTC. The gene calls are TRBV4-1 and TRBJ2-7; 14 bases fit TRBD2. Germline assignment: CDR1 MGHRA and CDR2 YSYEKL. With 0 bases clipped from V and 5 bases from J, the junction kept 9 bases outside the gene matches. The CDR3 loop spans 18 amino acids.

The V gene is TRBV10-2, the J gene TRBJ2-1; 13 bases align to TRBD2. The length of the CDR3 is 14 residues. V was clipped by 8 bases and J by 5 bases; unmatched bases: 3. The germline V gene encodes CDR1 WSHSY and CDR2 SAAADI. The CDR3 is CASSGLAGNNEQFF. DNA of the CDR3: TGCGCCAGCTCGGGACTAGCGGGGAACAATGAGCAGTTCTTC.

The chain has TRBV6-5 and TRBJ2-1, with 8 bases aligning to TRBD2. V was clipped by 0 bases and J by 6 bases; unmatched bases: 7. This CDR3 comprises 16 residues. Germline V gene data show CDR1 as MNHEY and CDR2 as SVGAGI. The DNA for the CDR3 is TGTGCCAGCAGTTACTCTTTCAGCGGGAGCGTCAATGAGCAGTTCTTC. It encodes CASSYSFSGSVNEQFF.

Turning to this clone: An end of the junction differs from the germline gene, which may be a read error. The CDR3 DNA sequence: TGTTCCAGCAGCCCAGGGACAGGGAAGTACTTC. This translates into CSSSPGTGKYF. The J gene is TRBJ2-7, the V gene TRBV7-9; 9 bases line up with TRBD1. Germline assignment: CDR1 SEHNR and CDR2 FQNEAQ (reference sequence). This CDR3 has 11 residues.

In regard to this clone: Other DNA sequences from this sample encode an identical CDR3 as well. This chain joins TRBV5-1 and TRBJ2-2; no clear D gene. Trimming took 0 bases from V and 4 from J, leaving 4 bases between them. The CDR3 runs 13 residues. Per the germline V gene, CDR1 is SGHRS and CDR2 is YFSETQ. DNA of the CDR3: TGCGCCAGCAGCTTGGCCGGCACCGGGGAGCTGTTTTTT. This codes for CASSLAGTGELFF.

In regard to this clone: The germline gene is not matched at one end of the junction; a read error may be the cause. The V call is TRBV7-9, the J call TRBJ2-5, with TRBD2 identical over 14 bases. The CDR3 is 17 amino acids. Germline V gene data show CDR1 as SEHNR and CDR2 as FQNEAQ (reference sequence). The CDR3 bases are TGTTCCAGCAGCTACCGACTAGCGGGAGGGCCGGGAGAGACCCAGTACTTC. Translated: CSSSYRLAGGPGETQYF.

The rearrangement joins TRBV29-1 to TRBJ2-3; 8 nucleotides align to TRBD1. The CDR3 extends over 15 amino acids. V was clipped by 4 bases and J by 2 bases; unmatched bases: 8. From germline, CDR1 is SQVTM and CDR2 ANQGSEA. CDR3 sequence reads: CSVGPRTGPTDTQYF. The CDR3 region has the DNA TGCAGCGTTGGCCCTCGGACAGGGCCCACAGATACGCAGTATTTT.

In DNA form, the CDR3 reads TGTGCCAGCAGCGAGAGGGGGACTAATGAAAAACTGTTTTTT. Protein: CASSERGTNEKLFF. The chain has TRBV13 and TRBJ1-4, with D tentatively TRBD1 (6 bases). Germline V gene lookup returns CDR1 PRHDT and CDR2 FYEKMQ (reference sequence). The CDR3 extends over 14 amino acids. V lost 5 bases, J lost 2 bases, and 9 bases lay in between.

The chain links TRBV29-1 to TRBJ1-1; no clear D. CDR1 and CDR2 (germline): SQVTM, ANQGSEA. Deletions cut 4 bases from V and 4 bases from J, with 10 bases between. The CDR3 is 12 amino acids. The DNA of the CDR3 is TGCAGCGTTGGGTACGGGAGCACTGAAGCTTTCTTT. It translates to CSVGYGSTEAFF.

This chain connects TRBV11-2 to TRBJ2-1; D not resolved. This CDR3 spans 14 amino acids. The V and J ends lost 3 bases and 1 base respectively, with 7 bases between them. Germline lookup yields CDR1 SGHAT and CDR2 FQNNGV. In DNA form, the CDR3 reads TGTGCCAGCAGCTTCGGAGTTTCCTACAATGAGCAGTTCTTC. Protein: CASSFGVSYNEQFF.

V usage is TRBV5-1 and J usage is TRBJ2-7; TRBD2 matches 11 bases. V shed 0 bases, J shed 4 bases, and the junction held 6 bases outside the gene matches. The CDR3 consists of 16 residues. CDR1 SGHRS and CDR2 YFSETQ come from the germline V gene. CDR3 sequence reads: CASSLGIAGGLYEQYF. As DNA, the CDR3 is TGCGCCAGCAGCTTGGGAATAGCGGGAGGGTTGTACGAGCAGTACTTC.

The gene calls are TRBV6-1 and TRBJ1-4, with 12 positions matching TRBD1. Germline V gene sequence: CDR1 MNHNS, CDR2 SASEGT. The CDR3 runs to 15 residues. The V gene end was trimmed by 1 base and the J gene end by 7 bases; junction bases not matched to a gene: 1. The CDR3 DNA is TGTGCCAGCAGTGAAGGGGGACAGGGGGCTGAAAAACTGTTTTTT. Translating it yields CASSEGGQGAEKLFF.

The chain joins TRBV7-8 to TRBJ1-1; 11 nucleotides agree with TRBD1. V shed 4 bases, J shed 0 bases, and the junction held 7 bases outside the gene matches. Germline V gives CDR1 SGHVS, CDR2 FQNEAQ. This CDR3 contains 17 residues. The CDR3: CASSSGQGARMNTEAFF. The CDR3 DNA reads as TGTGCCAGCAGCTCTGGACAGGGGGCTAGAATGAACACTGAAGCTTTCTTT.

This sequence joins TRBV2 and TRBJ1-2; D is possibly TRBD1 (5 bases). Trimming took 6 bases from V and 11 from J, leaving 13 bases between them. The CDR3 consists of 11 residues. The germline gives CDR1 SNHLY, CDR2 FYNNEI. Here the CDR3 reads CASRPLDRYTF. Written as DNA, the CDR3 is TGTGCCAGCAGACCCCTTGACAGATACACCTTC.